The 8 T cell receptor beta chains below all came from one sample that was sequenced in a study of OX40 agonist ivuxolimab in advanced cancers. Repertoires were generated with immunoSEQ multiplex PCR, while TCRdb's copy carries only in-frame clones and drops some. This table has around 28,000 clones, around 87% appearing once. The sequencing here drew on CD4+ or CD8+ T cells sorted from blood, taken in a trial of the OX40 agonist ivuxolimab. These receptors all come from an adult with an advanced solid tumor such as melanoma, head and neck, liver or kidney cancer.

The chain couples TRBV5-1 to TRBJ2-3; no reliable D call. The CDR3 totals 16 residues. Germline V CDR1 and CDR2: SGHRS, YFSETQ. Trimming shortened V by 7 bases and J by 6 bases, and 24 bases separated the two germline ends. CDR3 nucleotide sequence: TGCGCCAGCGCCCACACCAGACTCTCTCGCGAGGATACGCAGTATTTT. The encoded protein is CASAHTRLSREDTQYF.

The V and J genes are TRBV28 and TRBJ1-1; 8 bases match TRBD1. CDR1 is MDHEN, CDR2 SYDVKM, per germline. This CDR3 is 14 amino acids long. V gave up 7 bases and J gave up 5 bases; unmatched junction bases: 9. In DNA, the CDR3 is TGTGCCAGCACCCGACAGGGGCGGTGGACTGAAGCTTTCTTT. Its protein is CASTRQGRWTEAFF.

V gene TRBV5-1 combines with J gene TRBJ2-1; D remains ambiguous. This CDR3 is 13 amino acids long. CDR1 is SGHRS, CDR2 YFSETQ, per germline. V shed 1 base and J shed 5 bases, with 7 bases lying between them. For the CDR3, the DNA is TGCGCCAGCAGCTTGCTACTTCACAATGAGCAGTTCTTC. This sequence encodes CASSLLLHNEQFF.

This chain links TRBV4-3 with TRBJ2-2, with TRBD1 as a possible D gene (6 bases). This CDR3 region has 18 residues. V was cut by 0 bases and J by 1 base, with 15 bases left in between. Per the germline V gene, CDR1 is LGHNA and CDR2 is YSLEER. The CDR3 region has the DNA TGCGCCAGCAGCCAAGATTTAGGTCAGGGGAAGAACACCGGGGAGCTGTTTTTT. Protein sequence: CASSQDLGQGKNTGELFF.

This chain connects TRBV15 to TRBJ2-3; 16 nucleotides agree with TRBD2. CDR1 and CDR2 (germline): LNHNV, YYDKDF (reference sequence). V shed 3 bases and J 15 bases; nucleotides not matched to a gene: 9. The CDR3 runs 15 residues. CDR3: CATSRGGLAGGPEYF. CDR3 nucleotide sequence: TGTGCCACCAGCAGGGGGGGACTAGCGGGAGGGCCGGAATATTTT.

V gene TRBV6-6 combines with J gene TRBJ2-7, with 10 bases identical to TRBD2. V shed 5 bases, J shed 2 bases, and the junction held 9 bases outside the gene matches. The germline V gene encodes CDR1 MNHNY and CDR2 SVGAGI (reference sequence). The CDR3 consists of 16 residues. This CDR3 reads CASSRPSGRVTYEQYF. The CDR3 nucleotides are TGTGCCAGCAGTCGTCCTAGCGGGAGAGTCACCTACGAGCAGTACTTC.

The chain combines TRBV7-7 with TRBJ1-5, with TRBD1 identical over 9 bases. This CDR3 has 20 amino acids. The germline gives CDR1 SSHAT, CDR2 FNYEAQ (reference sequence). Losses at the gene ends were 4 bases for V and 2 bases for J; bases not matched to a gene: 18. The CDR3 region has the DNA TGTGCCAGCAGCTCCCGGCGAAAGGGGACAGGGCAAGAGGGCAATCAGCCCCAGCATTTT. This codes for CASSSRRKGTGQEGNQPQHF.

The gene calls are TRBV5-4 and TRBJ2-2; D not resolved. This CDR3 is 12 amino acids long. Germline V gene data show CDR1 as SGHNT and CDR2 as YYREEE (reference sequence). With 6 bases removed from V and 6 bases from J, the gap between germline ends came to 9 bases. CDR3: CASNSPSGELFF. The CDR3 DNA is TGTGCCAGCAACTCCCCCTCCGGGGAGCTGTTTTTT. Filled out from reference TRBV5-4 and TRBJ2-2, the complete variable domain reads ETGVTQSPTHLIKTRGQQVTLRCSSQSGHNTVSWYQQALGQGPQFIFQYYREEENGRGNFPPRFSGLQFPNYSSELNVNALELDDSALYLCASNSPSGELFFGEGSRLTVL.